The next 17 T cell receptor beta chains were all read from a single sample in a study of blood T cell repertoires in COVID-19. The assay was immunoSEQ multiplex PCR, and TCRdb's table has in-frame clones only and misses some. The sample has about 400,000 clones, about 90% seen once. Material: PBMCs or T cells enriched from blood (not recorded which). The origin of the receptors is a woman aged 30 to 39 who had recovered from COVID-19.

V is TRBV30 and J is TRBJ2-2, with no clear D. This CDR3 is 14 amino acids long. Trimming removed 2 bases from V and 2 bases from J, with 9 bases in between. Per the germline V gene, CDR1 is GTSNPN and CDR2 is SVGIG (reference sequence). DNA of the CDR3: TGTGCCTGGAGTCAACAGCTAAACACCGGGGAGCTGTTTTTT. Protein sequence: CAWSQQLNTGELFF.

This sequence joins TRBV9 and TRBJ1-1; no firm D call. This CDR3 contains 12 residues. V lost 3 bases and J lost 1, with 4 bases in between. Germline V gene sequence: CDR1 SGDLS, CDR2 YYNGEE. The CDR3 spells CASSATNTEAFF. The DNA of the CDR3 is TGTGCCAGCAGCGCTACGAACACTGAAGCTTTCTTT.

The rearrangement uses TRBV3-1 (or the pseudogene TRBV3-2) and TRBJ2-3; 7 bases line up with TRBD2. Germline CDR1 LGHDT, CDR2 YNNKEL (reference sequence). This CDR3 has 16 amino acids. The V gene end was trimmed by 3 bases and the J gene end by 1 base; junction bases not matched to a gene: 7. The CDR3 DNA reads as TGTGCCAGCAGCCACCGCGGGGGAGAGGGCACAGATACGCAGTATTTT. Encoded protein: CASSHRGGEGTDTQYF.

The gene calls are TRBV9 and TRBJ2-7; 11 nucleotides line up with TRBD1. The CDR3 loop spans 16 amino acids. The ends lost 2 bases at V and 2 bases at J; junction bases unmatched: 6. CDR1 is SGDLS, CDR2 YYNGEE, per germline. In nucleotides, the CDR3 is TGTGCCAGCAGCGTTCAACCGGGACAGGGGGCCTACGAGCAGTACTTC. It encodes CASSVQPGQGAYEQYF.

The gene calls are TRBV28 and TRBJ2-5; D gene ambiguous. The CDR3 covers 11 residues. V lost 4 bases and J 5 bases, leaving 5 bases between the germline ends. From germline, CDR1 is MDHEN and CDR2 SYDVKM. DNA of the CDR3: TGTGCCAGCAGTTCCCCGGAGACCCAGTACTTC. This translates into CASSSPETQYF.

J is TRBJ2-5 and V is TRBV20-1; 9 bases agree with TRBD2. The trim removed 3 bases at V and 4 bases at J, leaving 3 bases unmatched. In germline, CDR1 is DFQATT, CDR2 SNEGSKA (reference sequence). CDR3 size: 13 residues. The CDR3 here is CSASDSGRETQYF. Written as DNA, the CDR3 is TGCAGTGCTAGTGATAGCGGGAGAGAGACCCAGTACTTC.

This clone has more than one count but fewer than ten. The V gene is TRBV28, the J gene TRBJ1-2; 7 bases line up with TRBD1. The CDR3 loop spans 14 amino acids. With V trimmed by 4 bases and J by 3 bases, 5 bases remained unmatched. Germline CDR1 MDHEN, CDR2 SYDVKM. CDR3 in amino acids: CASSSQTGYYGYTF. CDR3 nucleotide sequence: TGTGCCAGCAGTTCGCAGACAGGGTACTATGGCTACACCTTC.

This chain uses TRBV7-2 with TRBJ2-1; 8 bases map to TRBD2. Germline CDR1 reads SGHTA; CDR2 reads FQGNSA. The CDR3 sequence is 15 residues long. The V gene end was trimmed by 5 bases and the J gene end by 5 bases; junction bases not matched to a gene: 8. The CDR3: CASSPMGLVNNEQFF. The DNA for the CDR3 is TGTGCCAGCAGCCCGATGGGACTAGTAAACAATGAGCAGTTCTTC.

The genes are TRBV7-9 and TRBJ1-1, with D uncertain. CDR1 is SEHNR and CDR2 is FQNEAQ in the germline V gene (reference sequence). The CDR3 runs 13 residues. Trimming pared 5 bases from V and 5 bases from J, leaving 12 bases between. CDR3 protein: CASSPGSRTEAFF. In DNA form, the CDR3 reads TGTGCCAGCAGCCCAGGAAGTAGGACTGAAGCTTTCTTT.

The rearrangement uses TRBV5-1 and TRBJ1-1, with a weak D call TRBD1 (6 bases). Germline CDR1 is SGHRS and CDR2 is YFSETQ. CDR3 length: 13 residues. Trimming took off 4 bases at V and 2 bases at J, with 9 bases between the two ends. The CDR3 coding sequence is TGCGCCAGCAGCCGGACAGACAACACTGAAGCTTTCTTT. It specifies CASSRTDNTEAFF.

This clone came up once. Written as DNA, the CDR3 is TGTGCCAGCAGTCGGGGGAACCTGGATGGCTACACCTTC. This encodes CASSRGNLDGYTF. The V and J genes are TRBV7-2 and TRBJ1-2, with D perhaps matching TRBD1 (5 bases). The CDR3 contains 13 residues. Germline CDR1 and CDR2: SGHTA and FQGNSA. The V end lost 6 bases, the J end lost 6 bases, and 14 bases lay between the germline ends.

The chain uses TRBV12-5 and TRBJ2-3; the match to TRBD2 covers 10 bases. This CDR3 has 15 amino acids. The germline V gene encodes CDR1 LGHNT and CDR2 FRNRAP. V shed 6 bases, J shed 1 base, and the junction held 4 bases outside the gene matches. The CDR3: CASGSGTSGTDTQYF. CDR3 coding DNA: TGTGCTAGTGGCTCCGGGACTAGCGGCACAGATACGCAGTATTTT.

The chain carries TRBV5-1 and TRBJ1-2; 7 bases match TRBD1. J lost 6 bases, V lost 4 bases, and 6 bases had no gene match. Germline CDR1 SGHRS, CDR2 YFSETQ. CDR3 length: 13 residues. The CDR3 sequence is CASSTRQGHGYTF. For the CDR3, the DNA is TGCGCCAGCAGCACCCGACAGGGACATGGCTACACCTTC.

In its sample, this clone was seen once. The genes are TRBV4-2 and TRBJ1-6; 8 bases agree with TRBD1. V was clipped by 0 bases and J by 4 bases; unmatched bases: 8. The germline V gene encodes CDR1 LGHNA and CDR2 YNFKEQ. The CDR3 runs 18 residues. CDR3 residues: CASSQDEQGVNYNSPLHF. Written as DNA, the CDR3 is TGTGCCAGCAGCCAAGATGAACAGGGGGTGAATTATAATTCACCCCTCCACTTT.

The V gene is TRBV4-1, the J gene TRBJ2-1; TRBD2 might be the D (6 bases). This CDR3 is 14 amino acids long. V lost 3 bases and J 9 bases, leaving 15 bases between the germline ends. Germline loops: CDR1 MGHRA, CDR2 YSYEKL. DNA of the CDR3: TGCGCCAGCAGCCAGGATTCGAGCGGGCTTGAGCAGTTCTTC. Translation: CASSQDSSGLEQFF.

This clone was seen just once. The rearrangement joins TRBV9 to TRBJ1-2; a weak D match, TRBD1 (6 bases). The CDR3 contains 14 residues. The germline CDR1 and CDR2 sequences are SGDLS and YYNGEE. Trimming took 3 bases from V and 4 from J, leaving 13 bases between them. The CDR3 DNA is TGTGCCAGCAGCGCAACGACAGGAAGCTATGGCTACACCTTC. This gives the protein CASSATTGSYGYTF. Complete variable domain (other parts from reference TRBV9 and TRBJ1-2): DSGVTQTPKHLITATGQRVTLRCSPRSGDLSVYWYQQSLDQGLQFLIQYYNGEERAKGNILERFSAQQFPDLHSELNLSSLELGDSALYFCASSATTGSYGYTFGSGTRLTVV.

The chain joins TRBV27 to TRBJ2-7, with TRBD1 matching 7 bases. J gave up 2 bases and V 4 bases, and 8 bases lay outside the gene matches. This CDR3 contains 15 residues. Germline V gene sequence: CDR1 MNHEY, CDR2 SMNVEV (reference sequence). DNA of the CDR3: TGTGCCAGCAGTTCGACAGGGTGGCGGACCTACGAGCAGTACTTC. Encoded protein: CASSSTGWRTYEQYF.